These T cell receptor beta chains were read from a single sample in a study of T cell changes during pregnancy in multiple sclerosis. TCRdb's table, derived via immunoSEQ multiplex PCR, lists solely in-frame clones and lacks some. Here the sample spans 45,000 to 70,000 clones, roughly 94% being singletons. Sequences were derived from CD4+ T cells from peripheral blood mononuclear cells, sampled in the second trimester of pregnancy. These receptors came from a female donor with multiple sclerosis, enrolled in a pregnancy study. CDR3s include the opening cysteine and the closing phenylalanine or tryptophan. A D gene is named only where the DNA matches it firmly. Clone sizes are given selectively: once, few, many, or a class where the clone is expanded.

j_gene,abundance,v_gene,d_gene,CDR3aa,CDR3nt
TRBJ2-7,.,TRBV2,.,CASSAEAGGSYEQYF,TGTGCCAGCAGTGCTGAAGCCGGCGGTTCCTACGAGCAGTACTTC
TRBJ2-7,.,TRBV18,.,CASSPPGLLEEQYF,TGTGCCAGCTCACCACCGGGACTCCTTGAAGAGCAGTACTTC
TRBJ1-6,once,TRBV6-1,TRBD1,CASQNRGERSPLHF,TGTGCCAGCCAAAACAGGGGAGAACGGTCACCCCTCCACTTT
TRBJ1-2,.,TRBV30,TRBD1,CASARTGAYGYTF,TGTGCCTCGGCCAGGACAGGGGCCTATGGCTACACCTTC
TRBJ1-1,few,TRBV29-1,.,CSVVERDTAWTEAFF,TGCAGCGTTGTGGAGAGGGATACCGCCTGGACTGAAGCTTTCTTT
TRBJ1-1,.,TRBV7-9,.,CASSSRGSQRLNTEAFF,TGTGCCAGCAGCTCGAGGGGGAGTCAAAGATTGAACACTGAAGCTTTCTTT
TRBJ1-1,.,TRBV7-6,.,CASSPGGGRTEAFF,TGTGCCAGCAGCCCGGGGGGGGGCCGAACTGAAGCTTTCTTT
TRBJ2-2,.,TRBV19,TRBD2,CASITGTSAGELFF,TGTGCCAGTATTACCGGGACTAGCGCAGGGGAGCTGTTTTTT
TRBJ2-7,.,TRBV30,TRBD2,CAWSVSGNEQYF,TGTGCCTGGAGTGTCAGCGGGAACGAGCAGTACTTC
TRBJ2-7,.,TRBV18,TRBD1,CASSPRLTGEDEQYF,TGTGCCAGCTCACCACGTTTGACAGGGGAGGACGAGCAGTACTTC
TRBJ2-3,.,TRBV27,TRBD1,CASSFIQDRGKYF,TGTGCCAGCAGTTTTATCCAGGACAGGGGGAAGTATTTT
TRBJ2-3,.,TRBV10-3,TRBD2,CAISGGPTDTQYF,TGTGCCATTTCGGGGGGGCCAACAGATACGCAGTATTTT
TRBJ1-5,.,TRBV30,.,CASGGENRNQPQHF,TGTGCCTCGGGGGGGGAGAATCGGAATCAGCCCCAGCATTTT
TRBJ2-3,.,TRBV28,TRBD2,CASSFLWDILLAGGADTQYF,TGTGCCAGCAGTTTCTTGTGGGACATTCTACTAGCGGGAGGCGCAGATACGCAGTATTTT
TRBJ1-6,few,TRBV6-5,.,CASSYGEKPLHF,TGTGCCAGCAGTTACGGGGAGAAACCCCTCCACTTT
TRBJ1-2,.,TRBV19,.,CASNTGRGEYGYTF,TGTGCCAGTAATACAGGGAGGGGAGAGTATGGCTACACCTTC
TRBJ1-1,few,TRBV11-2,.,CASTSGTEAFF,TGTGCCAGCACCTCAGGCACTGAAGCTTTCTTT
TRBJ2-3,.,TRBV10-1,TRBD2,CASSAGTSGDTQYF,TGCGCCAGCAGTGCGGGGACTAGCGGAGATACGCAGTATTTT
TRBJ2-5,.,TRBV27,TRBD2,CASSLRGAGGMGETQYF,TGTGCCAGCAGTTTAAGGGGGGCGGGAGGAATGGGAGAGACCCAGTACTTC
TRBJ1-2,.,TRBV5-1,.,CASSLEAGYGYTF,TGCGCCAGCAGCTTGGAGGCAGGGTATGGCTACACCTTC
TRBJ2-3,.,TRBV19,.,CASSIRTTTDTQYF,TGTGCCAGTAGTATAAGGACTACTACAGATACGCAGTATTTT
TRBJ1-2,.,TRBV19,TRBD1,CASSPGQGAEYGYTF,TGTGCCAGTAGTCCCGGACAGGGGGCGGAATATGGCTACACCTTC
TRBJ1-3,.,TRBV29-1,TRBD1,CSVESRGGNTIYF,TGCAGCGTTGAGTCCAGGGGGGGAAACACCATATATTTT
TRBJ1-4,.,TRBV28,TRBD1,CASRPRDSSTNEKLFF,TGTGCCAGCAGACCCCGGGACAGCTCAACTAATGAAAAACTGTTTTTT
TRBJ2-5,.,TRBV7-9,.,CASSFRETQYF,TGTGCCAGCAGCTTCAGAGAGACCCAGTACTTC
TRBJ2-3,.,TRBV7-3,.,CASSPVRGDTQYF,TGTGCCAGCAGCCCGGTTCGGGGTGATACGCAGTATTTT
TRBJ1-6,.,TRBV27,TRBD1,CASSWRTGLSSPLHF,TGTGCCAGCAGTTGGCGGACAGGGTTGAGCTCACCCCTCCACTTT
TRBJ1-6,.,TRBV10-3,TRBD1,CAIRPDRVIPLHF,TGTGCCATCAGACCGGACAGGGTGATCCCCCTCCACTTT
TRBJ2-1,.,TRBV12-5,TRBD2,CASGFSTSGVSYNEQFF,TGTGCTAGTGGTTTCTCGACTAGCGGCGTTTCCTACAATGAGCAGTTCTTC
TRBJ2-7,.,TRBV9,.,CASSVAASLEQYF,TGTGCCAGCAGCGTAGCGGCTAGCCTCGAGCAGTACTTC
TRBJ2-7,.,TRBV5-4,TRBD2,CASSRSGSILEQYF,TGTGCCAGCAGCCGTAGCGGGAGTATTCTCGAGCAGTACTTC
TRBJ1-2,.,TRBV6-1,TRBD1,CASSDRGGWGYGYTF,TGTGCCAGCAGTGATAGAGGGGGCTGGGGCTATGGCTACACCTTC
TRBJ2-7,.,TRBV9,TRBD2,CASSAVAGSVAEQYF,TGTGCCAGCAGCGCCGTAGCGGGATCCGTTGCGGAGCAGTACTTC
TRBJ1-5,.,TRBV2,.,CASSWEQGRSGNQPQHF,TGTGCCAGCAGTTGGGAACAGGGAAGGTCAGGCAATCAGCCCCAGCATTTT
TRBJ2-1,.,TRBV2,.,CASSRTEDEQFF,TGTGCCAGCAGTAGGACAGAGGATGAGCAGTTCTTC
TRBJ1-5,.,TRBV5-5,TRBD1,CASSLSGGGQPQHF,TGTGCCAGCAGCTTGTCAGGGGGAGGACAGCCCCAGCATTTT
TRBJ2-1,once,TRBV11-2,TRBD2,CASSLLTGTSGYNEQFF,TGTGCCAGCAGCTTACTAACCGGGACTAGCGGTTACAATGAGCAGTTCTTC
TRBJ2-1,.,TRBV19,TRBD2,CASSWQREGNEQFF,TGTGCCAGTAGTTGGCAGCGGGAAGGCAATGAGCAGTTCTTC
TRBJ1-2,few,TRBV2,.,CASSEGTYGYTF,TGTGCCAGCAGTGAAGGAACTTATGGCTACACCTTC